This entry features one T cell receptor beta chain sequence. This sample is part of a study of shared clonotypes between healthy human individuals. Profiling relied on immunoSEQ multiplex PCR, and the TCRdb table lists in-frame clones only, not all of them. The sample lists roughly 2.6 million clones; about 92% were seen once. The clonotype was recovered from a man in his late teens or twenties in good health. Sequenced sample: naive CD4+ T cells sorted from blood. The sample's subset: CD45RA+ positively selected.

CDR3 loop: CASSLGGGRQPQHF. Written as DNA, the CDR3 is TGTGCCAGCAGCTTGGGGGGGGGCCGACAGCCCCAGCATTTT. The V and J genes are TRBV28 and TRBJ1-5; possible D gene TRBD1, 6 bases. CDR3 length: 14 residues. In germline, CDR1 is MDHEN, CDR2 SYDVKM. V dropped 6 bases and J dropped 7 bases, with 16 bases sitting between them.